The sequence of this T cell receptor beta chain was determined in a study of CD8+CD57+ T cells in acquired aplastic anemia. Patients chosen for sequencing had CD8+CD57+ cells that had expanded, as shown by flow cytometry. Study observations and caveats: It was found that more than 25 CD8+ CDR3 sequences were shared between patients and controls.

For CDR3 and TCR beta VDJ profiling, genomic DNA was the template used. TCRdb analysed the reads with MiXCR anew, one entry per CDR3 protein. The profile covers some 180,000 distinct CDR3 sequences, with around 63% appearing a single time and about 39% taken by the ten largest. V shed 7 bases, J shed 6 bases, and the junction held 17 bases outside the gene matches. Germline CDR1 ENHRY, CDR2 SYGVKD. The CDR3 runs 16 residues. Regarding this clonotype: What it recognizes is unknown.

The sequence was obtained from a human donor with aplastic anemia. Sequenced input: sorted CD4+, CD8+, or CD8+CD57+ T cells (not recorded which) from PBMCs. The V call is TRBV10-3, the J call TRBJ2-7; TRBD1 agrees at 8 bases. The CDR3 nucleotides read TGTGCCATCATCCGGACAGGGAGCGGCACGGGTGGCGAGCAGTACTTC. Translated: CAIIRTGSGTGGEQYF.